What follows are 19 T cell receptor beta chains derived from one specimen sequenced in a study of T cells in Graves' hyperthyroidism and ophthalmopathy. TCR beta CDR3 sequences were amplified from RNA transcripts. An initial round of RT-PCR targeting the TCR CDR3 relied on the HTBI primer set. TCRdb used MiXCR to reprocess the multiplex PCR reads, holding one entry per CDR3 protein. This table holds approximately 640,000 distinct CDR3 sequences, roughly 46% found once. Sequencing was done on a sample of peripheral blood or thyroid tissue (not recorded which). The receptors were gathered from an adult man with Graves' disease, either hyperthyroidism or ophthalmopathy (not recorded which).

This chain connects TRBV10-3 to TRBJ1-1, with 8 bases that match TRBD1. Unmatched junction bases numbered 7, after V lost 6 bases and J lost 7 bases. Looked up from germline, CDR1 is ENHRY and CDR2 is SYGVKD. CDR3 length: 13 amino acids. CDR3 loop: CAISSDRGDEAFF. In nucleotides, the CDR3 is TGTGCCATCAGCTCCGACAGGGGAGATGAAGCTTTCTTT.

The chain joins TRBV18 to TRBJ1-6, with D uncertain. V was cut by 3 bases and J by 6 bases, with 15 bases left in between. Germline CDR1 KGHSH, CDR2 LQKENI. CDR3 length equals 16 residues. CDR3 sequence reads: CASSPGRVRSNSPLHF. DNA for the CDR3: TGTGCCAGCTCACCCGGGAGGGTACGGTCTAATTCACCCCTCCACTTT.

This clonotype was observed at least ten times. The chain links TRBV29-1 to TRBJ1-1, with TRBD1 as a possible D gene (5 bases). Germline lookup yields CDR1 SQVTM and CDR2 ANQGSEA. V was shortened by 4 bases and J by 3 bases, with 9 bases between the two germline ends. This CDR3 has 12 residues. CDR3 bases: TGCAGCGTTGCGGCGGGGGACACTGAAGCTTTCTTT. Protein: CSVAAGDTEAFF.

This clonotype was counted a few times. V is TRBV20-1 and J is TRBJ1-5, with 9 nucleotides matching TRBD1. The junction had 6 bases not matched to a gene; V was cut back by 6 bases and J by 6 bases. Germline V gene sequence: CDR1 DFQATT, CDR2 SNEGSKA (reference sequence). The CDR3 consists of 13 residues. Written as DNA, the CDR3 is TGCAGTGCCGCGACAGGGGGAACTCAGCCCCAGCATTTT. This gives the protein CSAATGGTQPQHF.

As regards this clonotype: A read error may produce the germline difference seen at one junction end. The genes are TRBV10-1 and TRBJ1-6, with 10 bases fitting TRBD1. This CDR3 spans 15 amino acids. Germline assignment: CDR1 WNHNN and CDR2 SYGVQD (reference sequence). The DNA for the CDR3 is TGTGCCAGCAGACGCGGACAGGGGGACAATTCACCCCTCCACTTT. This translates into CASRRGQGDNSPLHF.

The sample holds a few counts of this clonotype. The chain uses TRBV19 and TRBJ2-2; TRBD2 matches at 13 bases. Per germline, CDR1 LNHDA and CDR2 SQIVND (reference sequence). The CDR3 has 18 residues. Germline trimming cut 5 bases from V and 0 bases from J; bases unmatched to any gene: 6. For the CDR3, the DNA is TGTGCCAGTAGTCCCGGACTAGCGGGAGTGTCGAACACCGGGGAGCTGTTTTTT. As protein: CASSPGLAGVSNTGELFF.

This clonotype was observed a single time. A read error may produce the germline difference seen at one junction end. The chain has TRBV12-3 or TRBV12-4 and TRBJ1-2; tentative D call: TRBD1 (6 bases). The CDR3 is 14 amino acids. Here the CDR3 DNA reads TGTGCCAGCAGTTTCGGAGGGGGAGGGTATGGCCACACCTTC. Translated, it gives CASSFGGGGYGHTF.

In the case of this clonotype: Relative to the germline gene, one junction end is altered; a read error may explain this. V usage is TRBV10-3 and J usage is TRBJ2-5, with 8 bases identical to TRBD1. This CDR3 has 16 amino acids. CDR1 ENHRY and CDR2 SYGVKD come from the germline V gene. DNA for the CDR3: TGTGCCAGCAGTTACGTCCCCGGACAGGGCCAAGAGACCCAGTACTTC. Its protein product is CASSYVPGQGQETQYF.

The chain recombines TRBV6-6 with TRBJ1-6; 7 bases are a match to TRBD1. The V segment lost 6 bases and the J segment 7 bases; nucleotides outside the gene matches: 9. The germline CDR1 and CDR2 sequences are MNHNY and SVGAGI (reference sequence). The CDR3 covers 15 residues. The CDR3 region has the DNA TGTGCCAGCAGAGCTGACAGGGCGGAGAATTCACCCCTCCACTTT. Its protein is CASRADRAENSPLHF.

The chain has TRBV12-3 or TRBV12-4 and TRBJ2-7; 8 bases agree with TRBD2. This CDR3 is built from 13 residues. The CDR3 loop reads CASDSGSRYEQYF. CDR3 DNA sequence: TGTGCTAGCGACAGCGGGAGTCGCTACGAGCAGTACTTC.

The J gene is TRBJ2-5, the V gene TRBV6-5; 8 bases map to TRBD2. This CDR3 is 17 amino acids long. Germline V gene sequence: CDR1 MNHEY, CDR2 SVGAGI. The J segment lost 5 bases and the V segment lost 4 bases, leaving 15 bases of the junction unmatched. CDR3 in DNA: TGTGCCAGCAGTTCTCTCGTTGCGGGAGGAGGCAGGGAGACCCAGTACTTC. This translates into CASSSLVAGGGRETQYF.

As regards this clonotype: A much larger clone lies a single base off, so this may be a read error. The genes are TRBV15 and TRBJ1-5, with no clear D. Germline CDR1 reads LNHNV; CDR2 reads YYDKDF (reference sequence). V lost 9 bases and J lost 3, with 9 bases in between. The CDR3 is 12 residues long. The CDR3 DNA is TGTGCCACGAAGATAGACAATCAGCCCCAGCATTTT. Its translation: CATKIDNQPQHF.

The rearrangement uses TRBV12-3 or TRBV12-4 and TRBJ2-7, with D possibly TRBD1 on 6 matching bases. V was clipped by 5 bases and J by 4 bases, with 21 bases between them. The CDR3 totals 16 residues. The CDR3 coding sequence is TGTGCCAGCAGTGCCAAAATACAGGGATCTGCGTACGAGCAGTACTTC. Its protein product is CASSAKIQGSAYEQYF.

This clonotype was seen at least ten times. V is TRBV7-8 and J is TRBJ1-4; a possible D gene is TRBD1 (5 bases). Per the germline V gene, CDR1 is SGHVS and CDR2 is FQNEAQ. V was trimmed by 4 bases and J by 7 bases, leaving 19 bases between them. The CDR3 length is 16 residues. The DNA of the CDR3 is TGTGCCAGCAGCTCCCTGGGCGTACCCGGGACTGAAAAACTGTTTTTT. Translation: CASSSLGVPGTEKLFF. The full variable domain, completed using reference TRBV7-8 and TRBJ1-4, is GAGVSQSPRYKVAKRGQDVALRCDPISGHVSLFWYQQALGQGPEFLTYFQNEAQLDKSGLPSDRFFAERPEGSVSTLKIQRTQQEDSAVYLCASSSLGVPGTEKLFFGSGTQLSVL.

The chain uses TRBV24-1 and TRBJ2-7; TRBD2 is a possible D gene (5 bases). CDR1 is KGHDR, CDR2 SFDVKD, per germline. This CDR3 has 16 residues. The germline V and J ends were trimmed by 9 bases and 2 bases, with 22 bases remaining between them. CDR3 amino acids: CATAPRGVRTPYEQYF. CDR3 DNA: TGTGCCACCGCCCCCCGGGGAGTACGGACTCCCTACGAGCAGTACTTC.

With respect to this clonotype: A much bigger clone sits one base away, suggesting this may be a read error. The V gene is TRBV25-1, the J gene TRBJ1-3; tentatively, D is TRBD1 (5 bases). The germline gives CDR1 MGHDK, CDR2 SYGVNS. Between the trimmed V and J ends, which lost 6 bases and 8 bases, there was a span of 14 bases. The CDR3 is made up of 13 amino acids. The CDR3 is CASSSGALDTIYF. The CDR3 region has the DNA TGTGCCAGCAGCTCCGGGGCACTGGACACCATATATTTT.

The chain couples TRBV7-9 to TRBJ1-1; D is ambiguous. This CDR3 comprises 14 residues. CDR1 is SEHNR and CDR2 is FQNEAQ in the germline V gene (reference sequence). Trimming removed 0 bases at V and 2 bases at J, with 7 bases between. CDR3 sequence reads: CASSLAWANTEAFF. The CDR3 DNA follows: TGTGCCAGCAGCTTAGCATGGGCAAACACTGAAGCTTTCTTT.

Ten or more counts support this clonotype. This rearrangement joins TRBV5-1 to TRBJ1-1, with 8 bases that match TRBD1. V trimming: 4 bases; J trimming: 5 bases; junction bases outside the gene matches: 4. The CDR3 runs 13 residues. Germline V gives CDR1 SGHRS, CDR2 YFSETQ. The DNA of the CDR3 is TGCGCCAGCAGCGCAACAGGGGGGACTGAAGCTTTCTTT. This sequence encodes CASSATGGTEAFF. Supplemented by reference TRBV5-1 and TRBJ1-1, the full variable domain reads KAGVTQTPRYLIKTRGQQVTLSCSPISGHRSVSWYQQTPGQGLQFLFEYFSETQRNKGNFPGRFSGRQFSNSRSEMNVSTLELGDSALYLCASSATGGTEAFFGQGTRLTVV.

Concerning this clonotype: One end of the junction is discordant with germline, which a read error may explain. The chain recombines TRBV7-9 with TRBJ2-2, with D perhaps being TRBD1 or TRBD2 (5 bases each). This CDR3 has 14 amino acids. Looked up from germline, CDR1 is SEHNR and CDR2 is FQNEAQ (reference sequence). CDR3 residues: CASSKGPLTGELFF. The CDR3 bases are TGCGCCAGCAGCAAGGGACCACTCACCGGGGAGCTGTTTTTT.